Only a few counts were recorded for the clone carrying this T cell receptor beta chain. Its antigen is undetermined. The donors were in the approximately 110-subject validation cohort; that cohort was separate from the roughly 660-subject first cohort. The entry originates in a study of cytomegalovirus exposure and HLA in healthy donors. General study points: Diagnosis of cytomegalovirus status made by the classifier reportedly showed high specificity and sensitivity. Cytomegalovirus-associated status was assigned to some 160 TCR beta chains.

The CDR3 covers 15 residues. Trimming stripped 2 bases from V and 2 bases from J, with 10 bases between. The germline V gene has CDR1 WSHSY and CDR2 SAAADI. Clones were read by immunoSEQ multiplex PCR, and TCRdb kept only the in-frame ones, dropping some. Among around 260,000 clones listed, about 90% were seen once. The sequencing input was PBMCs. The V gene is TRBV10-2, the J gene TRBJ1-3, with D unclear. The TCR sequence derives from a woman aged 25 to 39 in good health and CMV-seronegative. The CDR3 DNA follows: TGCGCCAGCAGTGAGCACAGAAGTACTGGAAACACCATATATTTT. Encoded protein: CASSEHRSTGNTIYF.